Following are 8 T cell receptor beta chains from one sample sequenced in a study of T cell responses to AZD1222 COVID-19 vaccine. Using immunoSEQ multiplex PCR, the repertoire was profiled, and TCRdb retains in-frame clones only, with some absent. This sample carries over 120,000 clones, 80% to 95% of them seen once, and the ten largest clones take approximately 1.7%. Sequencing used peripheral blood, obtained on day 0 of AZD1222 vaccination. The origin of the receptors is an adult in good health.

In its sample, this clone was seen once. The DNA of the CDR3 is TGTGCCAGCAGCGTGGACAGCTACTATGGCTACACCTTC. Translating it yields CASSVDSYYGYTF. The gene calls are TRBV9 and TRBJ1-2, with a tentative D call TRBD1 (6 bases). This CDR3 spans 13 amino acids. Germline V lookup: CDR1 SGDLS, CDR2 YYNGEE. The V gene lost 2 bases and the J gene lost 3 bases, with 8 bases spanning the gap.

Concerning this clone itself: Other nucleotide sequences in the sample specify the same CDR3. The chain links TRBV4-1 to TRBJ2-7; the D gene is possibly TRBD1 (5 bases). CDR1 MGHRA and CDR2 YSYEKL come from the germline V gene. The ends were cut back, 2 bases at V and 5 bases at J, with 7 bases in the middle. The CDR3 has 12 amino acids. In DNA, the CDR3 is TGCGCCAGCAGCCAAACAGGTGACGAGCAGTACTTC. Residues: CASSQTGDEQYF.

V is TRBV2 and J is TRBJ1-4; perhaps TRBD1 as D (5 bases). V was cut by 8 bases and J by 6 bases, with 10 bases left in between. This CDR3 comprises 12 residues. Germline-derived CDR1 and CDR2 are SNHLY and FYNNEI. Here the CDR3 DNA reads TGTGCCAGCTCGCGACAGTATGAAAAACTGTTTTTT. Its translation is CASSRQYEKLFF. Supplemented by reference TRBV2 and TRBJ1-4, the full variable domain reads EPEVTQTPSHQVTQMGQEVILRCVPISNHLYFYWYRQILGQKVEFLVSFYNNEISEKSEIFDDQFSVERPDGSNFTLKIRSTKLEDSAMYFCASSRQYEKLFFGSGTQLSVL.

This clone was found a few times. This chain uses TRBV18 with TRBJ1-2; D is ambiguous. The length of the CDR3 is 14 residues. CDR1 and CDR2 from the germline V gene are KGHSH and LQKENI. V lost 3 bases and J 4 bases, leaving 12 bases between the germline ends. The chain's CDR3 is CASSPVQDRYGYTF. The CDR3 nucleotides read TGTGCCAGCTCACCCGTGCAGGATCGCTATGGCTACACCTTC. Full variable domain (outside the CDR3, taken from reference TRBV18 and TRBJ1-2): NAGVMQNPRHLVRRRGQEARLRCSPMKGHSHVYWYRQLPEEGLKFMVYLQKENIIDESGMPKERFSAEFPKEGPSILRIQQVVRGDSAAYFCASSPVQDRYGYTFGSGTRLTVV.

This chain uses TRBV5-1 with TRBJ1-4; maybe TRBD1 (5 bases). The CDR3 loop spans 15 amino acids. CDR1 and CDR2 from the germline V gene are SGHRS and YFSETQ. V shed 7 bases and J shed 6 bases, with 19 bases lying between them. The CDR3 here is CASAPRGEKHEKLFF. The CDR3 nucleotides read TGCGCCAGCGCCCCCCGGGGGGAAAAGCATGAAAAACTGTTTTTT. Based on the CDR3 plus reference TRBV5-1 and TRBJ1-4, the full variable domain is KAGVTQTPRYLIKTRGQQVTLSCSPISGHRSVSWYQQTPGQGLQFLFEYFSETQRNKGNFPGRFSGRQFSNSRSEMNVSTLELGDSALYLCASAPRGEKHEKLFFGSGTQLSVL.

V usage is TRBV4-1 and J usage is TRBJ1-5; a possible D gene is TRBD1 (5 bases). There are 15 residues in the CDR3. Looked up from germline, CDR1 is MGHRA and CDR2 is YSYEKL. Trimming took 4 bases from V and 7 from J, leaving 17 bases between them. CDR3 nucleotide sequence: TGCGCCAGCAGCCTAGAGGGAGGGCGGGGGCAGCCCCAGCATTTT. Amino acids: CASSLEGGRGQPQHF.

V gene TRBV7-6 combines with J gene TRBJ2-1; 7 positions match TRBD1. The length of the CDR3 is 15 residues. J gave up 2 bases and V 5 bases, and 6 bases lay outside the gene matches. Germline lookup yields CDR1 SGHVS and CDR2 FNYEAQ. The CDR3: CASSQYRGPYNEQFF. The CDR3 nucleotides read TGTGCCAGCAGCCAATACAGGGGCCCCTACAATGAGCAGTTCTTC.

The J gene is TRBJ1-4, the V gene TRBV6-5; possibly TRBD1 for D (6 bases). This CDR3 contains 15 residues. Trimming shortened V by 7 bases and J by 7 bases, and 19 bases separated the two germline ends. Germline V lookup: CDR1 MNHEY, CDR2 SVGAGI. The CDR3 nucleotides are TGTGCCAGCACCCGCTGGGGGCTTGGGGGTGAAAAACTGTTTTTT. Protein: CASTRWGLGGEKLFF.